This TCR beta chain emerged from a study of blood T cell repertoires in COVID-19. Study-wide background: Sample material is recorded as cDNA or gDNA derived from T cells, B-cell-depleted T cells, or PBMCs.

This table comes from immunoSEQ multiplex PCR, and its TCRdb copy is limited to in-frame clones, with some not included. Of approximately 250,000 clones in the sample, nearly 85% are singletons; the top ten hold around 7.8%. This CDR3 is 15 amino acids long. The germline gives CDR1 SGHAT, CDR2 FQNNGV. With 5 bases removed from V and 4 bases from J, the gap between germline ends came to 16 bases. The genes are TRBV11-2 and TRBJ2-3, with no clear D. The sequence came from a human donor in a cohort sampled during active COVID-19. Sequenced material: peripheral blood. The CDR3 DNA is TGTGCCAGCAGCCCCAGTCCCCTTCCTGCAGATACGCAGTATTTT. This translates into CASSPSPLPADTQYF.